This T cell receptor beta chain was obtained from a study of regulatory T cells in long-lasting Graves disease. Across the whole study: Antithyroid drug intake by newly diagnosed Graves' patients had lasted under 3 months. Study results and limitations: Whereas new patients shared roughly 910 public clonotypes, persistent patients shared more, at 2,500 to 3,500. Persistent cases favored TRBV28, TRBJ1-2 and TRBJ2-5.

Arm-PCR of CDR3 regions and iRepertoire HTBI primers were the basis on which TCR beta libraries were built. TCRdb ran MiXCR on the multiplex PCR reads and lists one entry per CDR3 protein. The sample includes 350,000 to 550,000 distinct CDR3 sequences, about 15% of them seen just once. The CDR3 extends over 15 amino acids. The ends lost 6 bases at V and 1 base at J; junction bases unmatched: 8. The germline gives CDR1 MNHEY, CDR2 SMNVEV (reference sequence). This clonotype was observed a handful of times. What it recognizes is unknown. The sample's time point: newly diagnosed GD, antithyroid drugs for less than 3 months. From PBMCs, RNA was extracted and then used to make the TCR library. The same data also contributed to another study, on T cells in Graves' hyperthyroidism and ophthalmopathy.

The TCR originated in a woman between 50 and 59 years old with Graves disease. The V and J genes are TRBV27 and TRBJ2-7; 8 bases map to TRBD1. The sample consisted of peripheral blood mononuclear cells (PBMCs), taken at new diagnosis, from a patient treated with antithyroid drugs. In DNA form, the CDR3 reads TGTGCCAGCAGGTTCGGTGGGACAGGTTCCTACGAGCAGTACTTC. Its protein is CASRFGGTGSYEQYF.